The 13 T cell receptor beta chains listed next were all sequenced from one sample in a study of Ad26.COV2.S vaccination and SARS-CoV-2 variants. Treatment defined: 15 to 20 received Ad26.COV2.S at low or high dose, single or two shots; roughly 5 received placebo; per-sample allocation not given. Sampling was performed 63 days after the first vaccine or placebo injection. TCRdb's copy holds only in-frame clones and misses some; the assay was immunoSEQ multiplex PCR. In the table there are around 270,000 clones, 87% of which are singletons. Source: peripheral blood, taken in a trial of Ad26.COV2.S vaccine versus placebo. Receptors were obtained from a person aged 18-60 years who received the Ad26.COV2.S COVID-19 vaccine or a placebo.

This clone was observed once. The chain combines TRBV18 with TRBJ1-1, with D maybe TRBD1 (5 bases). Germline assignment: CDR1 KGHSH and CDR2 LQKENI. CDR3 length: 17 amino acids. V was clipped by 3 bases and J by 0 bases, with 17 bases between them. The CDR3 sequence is CASSPPGRMGLNTEAFF. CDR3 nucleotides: TGTGCCAGCTCACCGCCGGGACGGATGGGATTGAACACTGAAGCTTTCTTT. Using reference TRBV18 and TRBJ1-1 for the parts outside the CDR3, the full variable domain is NAGVMQNPRHLVRRRGQEARLRCSPMKGHSHVYWYRQLPEEGLKFMVYLQKENIIDESGMPKERFSAEFPKEGPSILRIQQVVRGDSAAYFCASSPPGRMGLNTEAFFGQGTRLTVV.

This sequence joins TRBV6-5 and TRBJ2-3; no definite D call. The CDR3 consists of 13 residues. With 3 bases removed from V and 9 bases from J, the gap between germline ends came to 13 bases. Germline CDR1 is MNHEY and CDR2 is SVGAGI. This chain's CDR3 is CASSYIETATQYF. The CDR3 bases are TGTGCCAGCAGTTATATCGAAACGGCCACGCAGTATTTT.

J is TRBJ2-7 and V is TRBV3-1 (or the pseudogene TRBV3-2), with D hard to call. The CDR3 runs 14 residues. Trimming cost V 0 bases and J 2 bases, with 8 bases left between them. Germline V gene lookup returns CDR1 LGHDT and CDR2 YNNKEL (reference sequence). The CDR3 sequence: CASSQDPTTYEQYV. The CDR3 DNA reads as TGTGCCAGCAGCCAAGATCCTACGACCTACGAGCAGTACGTC.

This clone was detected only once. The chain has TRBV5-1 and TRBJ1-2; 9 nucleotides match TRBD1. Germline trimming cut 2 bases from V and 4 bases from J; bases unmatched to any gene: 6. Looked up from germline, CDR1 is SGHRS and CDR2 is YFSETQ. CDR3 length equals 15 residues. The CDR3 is CASSFTTGGTYGYTF. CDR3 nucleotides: TGCGCCAGCAGCTTCACGACAGGGGGGACCTATGGCTACACCTTC.

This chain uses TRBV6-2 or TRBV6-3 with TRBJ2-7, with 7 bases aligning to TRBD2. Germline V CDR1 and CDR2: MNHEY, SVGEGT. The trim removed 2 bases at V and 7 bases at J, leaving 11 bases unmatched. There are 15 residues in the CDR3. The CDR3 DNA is TGTGCCAGCAGTTACCAAGCGGGAAGGTCGGGTGAGCAGTACGTC. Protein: CASSYQAGRSGEQYV.

The CDR3 DNA sequence: TGTGCCAGCAGCCCCGGGACTAGCGGGAGGAATGAGCAGTTCTTC. It codes for CASSPGTSGRNEQFF. The J gene is TRBJ2-1, the V gene TRBV11-3; 15 nucleotides line up with TRBD2. The CDR3 sequence is 15 residues long. J gave up 7 bases and V 5 bases, and 3 bases lay outside the gene matches. Germline V gene sequence: CDR1 SGHNT, CDR2 YENEEA.

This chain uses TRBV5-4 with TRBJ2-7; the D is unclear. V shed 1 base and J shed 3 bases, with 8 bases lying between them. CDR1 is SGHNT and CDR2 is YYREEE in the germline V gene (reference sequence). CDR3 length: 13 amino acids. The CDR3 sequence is CASSLSISYEQYF. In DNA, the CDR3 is TGTGCCAGCAGCTTGTCCATCAGCTACGAGCAGTACTTC.

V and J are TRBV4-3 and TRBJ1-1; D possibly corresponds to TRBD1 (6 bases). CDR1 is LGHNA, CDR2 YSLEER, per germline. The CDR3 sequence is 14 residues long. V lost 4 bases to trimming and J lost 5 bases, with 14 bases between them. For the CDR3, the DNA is TGCGCCAGCAGCCCCCGGGGGGCTGATACTGAAGCTTTCTTT. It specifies CASSPRGADTEAFF.

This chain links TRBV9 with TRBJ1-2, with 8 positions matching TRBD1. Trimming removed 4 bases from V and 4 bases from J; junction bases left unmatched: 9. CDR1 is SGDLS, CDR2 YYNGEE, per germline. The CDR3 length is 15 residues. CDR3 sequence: CASSPGQGLIYGYTF. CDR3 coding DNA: TGTGCCAGCAGCCCCGGACAGGGTCTAATCTATGGCTACACCTTC.

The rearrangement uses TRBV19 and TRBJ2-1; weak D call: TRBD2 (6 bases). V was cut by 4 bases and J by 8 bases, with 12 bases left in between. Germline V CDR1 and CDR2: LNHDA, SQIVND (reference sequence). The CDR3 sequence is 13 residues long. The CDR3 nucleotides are TGTGCCAGTAGTAAGCGGGCCCTCGATGAGCAGTTCTTC. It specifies CASSKRALDEQFF.

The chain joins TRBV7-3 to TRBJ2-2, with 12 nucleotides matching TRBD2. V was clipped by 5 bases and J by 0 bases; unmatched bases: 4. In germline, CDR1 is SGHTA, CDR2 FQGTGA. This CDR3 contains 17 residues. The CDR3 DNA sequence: TGTGCCAGCAGCCTCAGGACTAGCGGGGCGAACACCGGGGAGCTGTTTTTT. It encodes CASSLRTSGANTGELFF.

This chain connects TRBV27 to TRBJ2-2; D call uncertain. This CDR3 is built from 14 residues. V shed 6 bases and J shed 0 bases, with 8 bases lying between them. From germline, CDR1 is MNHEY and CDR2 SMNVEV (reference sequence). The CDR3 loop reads CASRLLSNTGELFF. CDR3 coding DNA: TGTGCCAGCAGACTACTGTCGAACACCGGGGAGCTGTTTTTT.

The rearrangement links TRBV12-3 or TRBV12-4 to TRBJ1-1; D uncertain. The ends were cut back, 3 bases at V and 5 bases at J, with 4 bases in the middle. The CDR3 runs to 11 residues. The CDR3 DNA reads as TGTGCCAGCAGTTTTGGGACTGAAGCTTTCTTT. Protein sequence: CASSFGTEAFF.